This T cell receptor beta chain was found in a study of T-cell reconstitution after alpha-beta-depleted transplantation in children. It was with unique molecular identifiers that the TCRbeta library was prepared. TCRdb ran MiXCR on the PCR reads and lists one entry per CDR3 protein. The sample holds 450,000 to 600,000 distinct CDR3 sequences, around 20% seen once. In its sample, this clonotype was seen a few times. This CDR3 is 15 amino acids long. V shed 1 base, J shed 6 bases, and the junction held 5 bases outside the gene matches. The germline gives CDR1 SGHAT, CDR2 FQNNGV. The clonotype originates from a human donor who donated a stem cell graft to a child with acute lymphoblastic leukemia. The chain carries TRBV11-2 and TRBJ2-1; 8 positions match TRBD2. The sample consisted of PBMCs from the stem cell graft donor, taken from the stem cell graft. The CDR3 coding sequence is TGTGCCAGCAGCTTAGTGCTAGCGGGTAGCAATGAGCAGTTCTTC. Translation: CASSLVLAGSNEQFF.